This T cell receptor beta chain was obtained from a study of blood T cells in healthy people across ages. Study results and limitations: Relative to aged donors, long-lived donors carried more naive CD4+ cells and displayed higher diversity.

With a J-beta primer mix and a sample-barcoded 5' primer, a second PCR ran about 7 to 12 cycles. TCRdb reanalysed the 5' RACE reads using MiXCR and keeps one entry per CDR3 protein. The sample includes 550,000 to 600,000 distinct CDR3 sequences, 40% to 50% of them seen just once. This clonotype appeared a few times. Its antigen is not identified. Sequencing input: blood. The receptor's source is a man older than 75 in good health.

The CDR3: CSARGSSGNNEQFF. DNA for the CDR3: TGCAGTGCTAGAGGGTCTAGCGGGAACAATGAGCAGTTCTTC. This chain uses TRBV20-1 with TRBJ2-1, with 9 bases identical to TRBD2. CDR3 length equals 14 residues. The germline V gene encodes CDR1 DFQATT and CDR2 SNEGSKA (reference sequence). V gave up 1 base and J gave up 5 bases; unmatched junction bases: 3.